This T cell receptor (beta chain) is from a study of CD8 T cells in Susac syndrome. The germline gives CDR1 GTSNPN, CDR2 SVGIG (reference sequence). V lost 1 base and J 2 bases, leaving 6 bases between the germline ends. CDR3 size: 12 residues. Peripheral blood CD8+ and CD4+ T cells were profiled by TCR beta sequencing. Treatment-naive patients with stable or active relapsing-remitting disease were the multiple sclerosis controls. Random hexamers served to reverse transcribe roughly 0.45 to 1 ug RNA. Via MiXCR, TCRdb re-called the immunoSEQ multiplex PCR reads, giving one row per CDR3 protein. Of 200,000 to 250,000 distinct CDR3 sequences in the sample, roughly 96% were seen once.

Sequencing was performed on CD4+ T cells from PBMCs. This TCR was sampled from a human donor with multiple sclerosis. The V and J genes are TRBV30 and TRBJ2-7, with D perhaps matching TRBD1 or TRBD2 (5 bases each). CDR3: CAWSGGTYEQYF. CDR3 nucleotide sequence: TGTGCCTGGAGTGGGGGGACCTACGAGCAGTACTTC.